This is a list of T cell receptor beta chains from one sample in a study of cytomegalovirus exposure and HLA in healthy donors. TCRdb keeps only in-frame clones here, not all; method: immunoSEQ multiplex PCR. The repertoire holds more than 90,000 clones, more than 80% seen once, with about 3.7% in the top ten. Specimen: PBMCs. The receptors stem from a man aged 25 to 40 in good health and CMV-seronegative. The CDR3 runs from the conserved cysteine through the conserved F or W. A D gene is named only where the DNA matches it firmly. Some rows have no size entry. The others give once, few or many, or a class for an expanded clone.

j_call d_call clone_size v_call cdr3_aa cdr3_nt
TRBJ1-2 TRBD1 . TRBV7-9 CASTQGQGALYGYTF TGTGCCAGCACCCAGGGACAGGGGGCTCTCTATGGCTACACCTTC
TRBJ1-5 . . TRBV10-3 CAISPRSNQPQHF TGTGCCATCAGCCCGAGAAGCAATCAGCCCCAGCATTTT
TRBJ2-7 . . TRBV27 CASRPTETYEQYF TGTGCCAGCAGACCGACGGAGACCTACGAGCAGTACTTC
TRBJ1-5 . . TRBV7-9 CASSLAQYGPQHF TGTGCCAGCAGCTTAGCGCAGTATGGGCCCCAGCATTTT
TRBJ1-4 . . TRBV7-8 CASSLGSGGEGEKLFF TGTGCCAGCAGCTTAGGATCGGGGGGTGAGGGTGAAAAACTGTTTTTT
TRBJ2-5 . once TRBV27 CASSLSRRRRGGETQYF TGTGCCAGCAGTTTATCCCGACGACGACGAGGGGGAGAGACCCAGTACTTC
TRBJ1-1 TRBD1 . TRBV7-2 CASSLAAGQGGTEAFF TGTGCCAGCAGCTTAGCTGCGGGACAGGGAGGAACTGAAGCTTTCTTT
TRBJ1-4 . . TRBV28 CASSTGINEKLFF TGTGCCAGTTCGACAGGAATTAATGAAAAACTGTTTTTT
TRBJ2-2 . few TRBV4-1 CASSPSSNGAGELFF TGCGCCAGCAGCCCGAGTAGCAACGGAGCCGGGGAGCTGTTTTTT
TRBJ2-7 TRBD1 . TRBV9 CASSSQGDRALEQYF TGTGCCAGCAGCTCCCAGGGGGACAGGGCACTCGAGCAGTACTTC
TRBJ2-7 . . TRBV19 CASSMILLKSYEQYF TGTGCCAGTAGTATGATTCTCCTAAAGTCCTACGAGCAGTACTTC
TRBJ1-3 . . TRBV19 CASSRPGAGNTIYF TGTGCCAGTAGCAGACCGGGAGCAGGAAACACCATATATTTT
TRBJ2-2 TRBD2 . TRBV6-5 CASSLAGSTGELFF TGTGCCAGCAGTTTAGCGGGGAGCACCGGGGAGCTGTTTTTT
TRBJ2-7 TRBD1 . TRBV9 CASSSRDRGLSEQYF TGTGCCAGCAGCTCCCGGGACAGGGGACTGAGCGAGCAGTACTTC
TRBJ1-5 TRBD1 . TRBV29-1 CSVRTGTSNQPQHF TGCAGCGTTCGGACAGGGACCAGCAATCAGCCCCAGCATTTT
TRBJ1-5 . few TRBV2 CASSPTPRGNQPQHF TGTGCCAGCAGTCCCACCCCCAGGGGCAATCAGCCCCAGCATTTT
TRBJ1-1 TRBD1 . TRBV6-1 CASSELRFGQAFNTEAFF TGTGCCAGCAGTGAATTACGGTTTGGACAGGCATTCAACACTGAAGCTTTCTTT
TRBJ2-7 . . TRBV28 CASEKGWGRRGYEQYF TGTGCCAGCGAGAAGGGATGGGGGCGAAGAGGGTACGAGCAGTACTTC
TRBJ2-5 TRBD1 . TRBV27 CASSSLRPRGQETQYF TGTGCCAGCAGTTCGCTAAGACCCAGGGGGCAAGAGACCCAGTACTTC
TRBJ2-5 . . TRBV4-3 CASSQDTGYQETQYF TGCGCCAGCAGCCAAGATACGGGGTACCAAGAGACCCAGTACTTC
TRBJ1-1 . . TRBV12-5 CASGLVSQGDGSTEAFF TGTGCTAGTGGTTTGGTCTCACAGGGAGATGGTAGCACTGAAGCTTTCTTT
TRBJ2-5 TRBD2 . TRBV5-4 CASSLGAGGGETQYF TGTGCCAGCAGCTTGGGGGCGGGAGGGGGGGAGACCCAGTACTTC
TRBJ2-1 TRBD1 . TRBV6-6 CASSADRGDFNEQFF TGTGCCAGCAGTGCGGACAGGGGAGACTTCAATGAGCAGTTCTTC
TRBJ1-4 . . TRBV2 CASRISQNNEKLFF TGTGCCAGCAGGATCAGTCAGAATAATGAAAAACTGTTTTTT
TRBJ2-3 . . TRBV4-2 CASSPALTSTDTQYF TGTGCCAGCAGCCCCGCCCTCACTAGCACAGATACGCAGTATTTT
TRBJ1-1 TRBD1 . TRBV10-3 CAISAGQTNTEAFF TGTGCCATCAGCGCGGGACAGACGAACACTGAAGCTTTCTTT
TRBJ1-5 . . TRBV6-5 CASSYRQQPQHF TGTGCCAGCAGTTACAGACAGCAGCCCCAGCATTTT
TRBJ2-3 TRBD1 . TRBV7-3 CASSPTGPKDTQYF TGTGCCAGCAGCCCGACAGGGCCCAAGGATACGCAGTATTTT
TRBJ2-7 TRBD2 once TRBV11-2 CASSSLAGVHEQYF TGTGCCAGCAGCTCCCTAGCGGGAGTCCACGAGCAGTACTTC
TRBJ2-5 TRBD1 . TRBV4-2 CASSLWDREETQYF TGTGCCAGCAGCCTTTGGGACAGAGAAGAGACCCAGTACTTC
TRBJ1-5 . few TRBV4-3 CASSPDRGLGQPQHF TGCGCCAGCAGCCCGGATAGAGGGTTGGGGCAGCCCCAGCATTTT
TRBJ1-1 . . TRBV28 CASTQGLMNTEAFF TGTGCCAGCACGCAGGGGTTAATGAACACTGAAGCTTTCTTT
TRBJ2-2 . once TRBV29-1 CSVSGRSTVNTGELFF TGCAGCGTTTCCGGTAGGTCGACAGTGAACACCGGGGAGCTGTTTTTT
TRBJ2-1 TRBD1 . TRBV11-3 CASSRDRGDHNEQFF TGTGCCAGCAGCCGCGACAGGGGGGACCACAATGAGCAGTTCTTC
TRBJ1-1 . once TRBV18 CASSPQGRTEAFF TGTGCCAGCTCACCACAGGGGCGCACTGAAGCTTTCTTT
TRBJ1-2 TRBD1 . TRBV19 CASSSTGASGYGYTF TGTGCCAGTAGTAGCACAGGGGCTTCTGGCTATGGCTACACCTTC
TRBJ2-1 . . TRBV28 CASRLASSYNEQFF TGTGCCAGCAGGTTAGCGAGCTCCTACAATGAGCAGTTCTTC
TRBJ2-3 TRBD2 few TRBV4-2 CASSQENSGGPGDTQYF TGTGCCAGCAGCCAAGAGAATAGCGGGGGTCCCGGAGATACGCAGTATTTT
TRBJ1-2 . . TRBV27 CASKQGNYGYTF TGTGCCAGCAAACAGGGAAACTATGGCTACACCTTC
TRBJ2-7 . . TRBV28 CASSSGGPPSNEQYF TGTGCCAGCAGCTCCGGAGGCCCGCCTTCTAACGAGCAGTACTTC
TRBJ2-1 . . TRBV4-1 CASSSATYNEQFF TGCGCCAGCAGTAGCGCAACCTACAATGAGCAGTTCTTC